These 12 T cell receptor beta chains came from one sample sequenced in a study of blood T cell repertoires in COVID-19. Sequencing used immunoSEQ multiplex PCR; TCRdb keeps in-frame clones, though not all of them. Among about 74,000 clones listed, about 88% were seen once. What was sequenced was peripheral blood. The receptors stem from a man over 45 with acute or convalescent COVID-19.

In its sample, this clone was seen once. CDR3 amino acids: CASSTGLQETQYF. CDR3 sequence (DNA): TGTGCCAGCAGTACGGGACTACAAGAGACCCAGTACTTC. The rearrangement uses TRBV28 and TRBJ2-5, with 7 bases fitting TRBD2. This CDR3 spans 13 amino acids. J gave up 2 bases and V 5 bases, and 2 bases lay outside the gene matches. The germline gives CDR1 MDHEN, CDR2 SYDVKM.

The J gene is TRBJ1-1, the V gene TRBV4-1; 7 positions agree with TRBD1. CDR1 is MGHRA, CDR2 YSYEKL, per germline. With V trimmed by 4 bases and J by 6 bases, 8 bases remained unmatched. The CDR3 has 14 amino acids. The CDR3 protein is CASSPVGQRAEAFF. The CDR3 nucleotides are TGCGCCAGCAGCCCCGTGGGACAGAGGGCTGAAGCTTTCTTT.

The genes are TRBV30 and TRBJ2-1, with 13 nucleotides matching TRBD2. Germline values: CDR1 GTSNPN, CDR2 SVGIG (reference sequence). The CDR3 runs 14 residues. V trimming: 8 bases; J trimming: 3 bases; junction bases outside the gene matches: 4. The chain's CDR3 is CAGGTSGNYNEQFF. The CDR3 DNA follows: TGTGCCGGAGGGACTAGCGGGAACTACAATGAGCAGTTCTTC.

This chain uses TRBV7-3 with TRBJ2-3; TRBD2 aligns across 12 bases. The CDR3 loop spans 17 amino acids. V shed 2 bases, J shed 4 bases, and the junction held 7 bases outside the gene matches. Germline V gene sequence: CDR1 SGHTA, CDR2 FQGTGA. This CDR3 reads CASSLRLAGVSADTQYF. Here the CDR3 DNA reads TGTGCCAGCAGCTTACGACTAGCGGGAGTGTCGGCAGATACGCAGTATTTT.

This clone was counted once. This chain uses TRBV9 with TRBJ2-5, with 10 bases matching TRBD2. V gave up 4 bases and J gave up 3 bases; unmatched junction bases: 3. The CDR3 is 14 amino acids. Looked up from germline, CDR1 is SGDLS and CDR2 is YYNGEE. CDR3 bases: TGTGCCAGCAGCCAAGGACTAGCGGAAGAGACCCAGTACTTC. Protein sequence: CASSQGLAEETQYF.

The rearrangement uses TRBV4-3 and TRBJ2-4; a weak D match, TRBD2 (6 bases). Germline assignment: CDR1 LGHNA and CDR2 YSLEER. V was pared by 1 base and J by 2 bases, with 9 bases between. This CDR3 spans 15 amino acids. CDR3 bases: TGCGCCAGCAGCCAAGGGGGGACTTCCAAAAACATTCAGTACTTC. Translation: CASSQGGTSKNIQYF.

As for this clone: This sample also contains other DNA sequences that code for the same CDR3. The V call is TRBV12-3 or TRBV12-4, the J call TRBJ1-5; D call uncertain. This CDR3 contains 13 residues. Deletions cut 2 bases from V and 0 bases from J, with 2 bases between. The CDR3 region has the DNA TGTGCCAGCAGTTTATATAGCAATCAGCCCCAGCATTTT. It yields the protein CASSLYSNQPQHF.

This rearrangement joins TRBV7-2 to TRBJ2-1; tentatively, D is TRBD1 (9 bases). V was clipped by 8 bases and J by 3 bases, with 23 bases between them. The CDR3 has 17 residues. CDR1 SGHTA and CDR2 FQGNSA come from the germline V gene. In DNA form, the CDR3 reads TGTGCCAGCTGGGGCGGGGGGACAGGGAAGGTCTACAATGAGCAGTTCTTC. Translating it yields CASWGGGTGKVYNEQFF.

The chain uses TRBV19 and TRBJ1-5; 10 bases align to TRBD1. The ends lost 3 bases at V and 5 bases at J; junction bases unmatched: 4. Germline CDR1 is LNHDA and CDR2 is SQIVND (reference sequence). This CDR3 region has 15 residues. CDR3 in DNA: TGTGCCAGTAGTATTGGGGGACAGGGGTATCAGCCCCAGCATTTT. It is translated as CASSIGGQGYQPQHF. Filled out from reference TRBV19 and TRBJ1-5, the complete variable domain reads DGGITQSPKYLFRKEGQNVTLSCEQNLNHDAMYWYRQDPGQGLRLIYYSQIVNDFQKGDIAEGYSVSREKKESFPLTVTSAQKNPTAFYLCASSIGGQGYQPQHFGDGTRLSIL.

The chain recombines TRBV4-3 with TRBJ2-2, with 8 bases identical to TRBD2. Germline assignment: CDR1 LGHNA and CDR2 YSLEER. The junction had 13 bases not matched to a gene; V was cut back by 0 bases and J by 7 bases. CDR3 length: 18 amino acids. CDR3 residues: CASSQDPQIGGAHGELFF. CDR3 nucleotide sequence: TGCGCCAGCAGCCAAGACCCCCAAATCGGGGGGGCTCACGGGGAGCTGTTTTTT.

This chain joins TRBV2 and TRBJ1-2; D call uncertain. Trimming took off 4 bases at V and 7 bases at J, with 13 bases between the two ends. The CDR3 loop spans 13 amino acids. Germline V gene sequence: CDR1 SNHLY, CDR2 FYNNEI. The CDR3 DNA reads TGTGCCAGCAGTGCTGAGGGCTCAGTTGGCTACACCTTC. Translated, it gives CASSAEGSVGYTF.

The J gene is TRBJ2-3, the V gene TRBV6-2 or TRBV6-3, with 9 bases fitting TRBD1. Germline-derived CDR1 and CDR2 are MNHEY and SVGEGT. The CDR3 consists of 14 residues. V shed 10 bases and J 3 bases; nucleotides not matched to a gene: 8. CDR3 sequence: CAITPDRGTDTQYF. The CDR3 bases are TGTGCCATCACCCCGGACAGGGGTACAGATACGCAGTATTTT.